This TCR beta chain was sequenced during a study of PD-1 blockade in classical Hodgkin lymphoma. Study information: Patients had nivolumab dosed at 3 mg/kg, delivered intravenously every 2 weeks.

The study, taken as a whole, reports: Compared with baseline, CD4+ but not CD8+ TCR diversity had risen significantly by C4D1.

The germline V gene encodes CDR1 GTSNPN and CDR2 SVGIG (reference sequence). The length of the CDR3 is 15 residues. The V and J ends lost 1 base and 5 bases respectively, with 17 bases between them. The repertoire was sequenced with immunoSEQ multiplex PCR; TCRdb's copy has only in-frame clones and lacks some. The sample holds tens of thousands of clones, roughly 80% seen once. Comments on this clone: What it binds is not known.

Regarding time point: cycle 4 day 1 (C4D1), after more than five weeks of nivolumab. No patient escaped relapse after autologous stem cell transplantation, and brentuximab vedotin exposure varied. Complete response, partial response or progressive disease constituted the best response categories observed. Sequencing was performed on peripheral blood mononuclear cells (PBMCs), taken before the fourth cycle of nivolumab. The sequence was obtained from a human donor with classical Hodgkin lymphoma. V and J are TRBV30 and TRBJ2-5, with unresolved D. In nucleotides, the CDR3 is TGTGCCTGGAGTGCCGACTTCCAAGCGTACGAGACCCAGTACTTC. Amino acid sequence: CAWSADFQAYETQYF.